This T cell receptor beta chain was obtained from a study of blood T cells in healthy people across ages. This CDR3 has 13 amino acids. Per germline, CDR1 SGDLS and CDR2 YYNGEE. V lost 3 bases to trimming and J lost 4 bases, with 8 bases between them. The amount of total RNA extracted per sample was at least 5.5 micrograms. Through a sample-barcoded 5' primer and a J-beta primer mix, a second PCR was run for roughly 7 to 11 cycles. Through a template-switch adaptor with 12 random nucleotides, each cDNA molecule received a tag. TCRdb processed the 5' RACE reads anew with MiXCR; each CDR3 protein has one entry. Among hundreds of thousands of distinct CDR3 sequences listed, 46% were seen once.

This sequence was found in an elderly man in good health. The J gene is TRBJ1-5, the V gene TRBV9; D remains ambiguous. Input material: blood. Written as DNA, the CDR3 is TGTGCCAGCAGCGAATACCTAAATCAGCCCCAGCATTTT. Translation: CASSEYLNQPQHF.